This T cell receptor beta chain was identified during a study of cytomegalovirus exposure and HLA in healthy donors. Study-wide context: Ancestry clustering placed roughly four fifths of 350 to 500 genotyped donors in the Caucasian-associated cluster.

This clone was counted between two and nine times. The PCR employed 60 Vbeta primers together with 13 Jbeta primers. Clones were sequenced by immunoSEQ multiplex PCR, and TCRdb holds only the in-frame ones, with some missing. The table shows some 150,000 clones, with 79% occurring only once. Germline V gene sequence: CDR1 SGHDN, CDR2 FVKESK. Trimming pared 7 bases from V and 0 bases from J, leaving 4 bases between. The CDR3 has 12 residues. The sequencing sample was made of PBMCs. The receptor was derived from a man between 45 and 60 years old in good health and CMV-seropositive. The rearrangement links TRBV14 to TRBJ1-3; D not resolved. The CDR3, as DNA: TGTGCCAGCACCAACTCTGGAAACACCATATATTTT. It is translated as CASTNSGNTIYF.